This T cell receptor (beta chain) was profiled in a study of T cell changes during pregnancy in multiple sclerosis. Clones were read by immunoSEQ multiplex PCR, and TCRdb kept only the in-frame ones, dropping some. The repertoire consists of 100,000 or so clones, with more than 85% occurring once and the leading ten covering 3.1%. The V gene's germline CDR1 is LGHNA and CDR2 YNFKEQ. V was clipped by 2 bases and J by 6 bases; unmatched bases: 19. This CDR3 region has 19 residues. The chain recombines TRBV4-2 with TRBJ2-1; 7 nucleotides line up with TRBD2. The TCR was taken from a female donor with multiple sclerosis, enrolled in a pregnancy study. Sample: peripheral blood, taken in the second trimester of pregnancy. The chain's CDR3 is CASSQPGGLGLVSGNEQFF. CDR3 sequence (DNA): TGTGCCAGCAGCCAACCCGGGGGTCTCGGACTAGTCTCCGGCAATGAGCAGTTCTTC.